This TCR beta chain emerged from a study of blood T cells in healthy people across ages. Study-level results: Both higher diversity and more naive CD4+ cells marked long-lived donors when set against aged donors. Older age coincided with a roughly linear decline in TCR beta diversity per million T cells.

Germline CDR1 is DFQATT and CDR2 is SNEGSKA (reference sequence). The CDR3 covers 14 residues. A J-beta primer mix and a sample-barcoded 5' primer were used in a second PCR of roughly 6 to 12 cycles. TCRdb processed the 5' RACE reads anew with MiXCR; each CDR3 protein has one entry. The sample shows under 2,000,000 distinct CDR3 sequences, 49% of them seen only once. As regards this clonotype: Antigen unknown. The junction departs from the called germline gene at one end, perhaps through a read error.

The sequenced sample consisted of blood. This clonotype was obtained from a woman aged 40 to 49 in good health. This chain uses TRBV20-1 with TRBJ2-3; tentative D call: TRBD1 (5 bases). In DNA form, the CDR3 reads TGCGGTGCTGTCGATCGCAGGGAATCAGATACGCAGTATTTT. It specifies CGAVDRRESDTQYF.